These T cell receptor beta chains were read from a single sample in a study of cytomegalovirus exposure and HLA in healthy donors. Libraries were prepared by immunoSEQ multiplex PCR; TCRdb keeps only in-frame clonotypes and omits some of them. The repertoire consists of some 130,000 clones, with 70% occurring once and the leading ten covering 2% to 2.5%. Specimen: PBMCs. The source is an older woman in good health and CMV-seropositive. The CDR3 runs from the conserved cysteine through the conserved F or W. A D gene is named only where the DNA matches it firmly. For some rows the clone size is stated as once, few or many, or as a class when expanded; others skip it.

j_gene | v_gene | abundance | d_gene | CDR3aa | CDR3nt
TRBJ1-4 | TRBV4-1 | NA | NA | CASSQRVATNEKLFF | TGCGCCAGCAGCCAACGGGTTGCAACTAATGAAAAACTGTTTTTT
TRBJ1-2 | TRBV15 | NA | NA | CATSRDRRSDGYTF | TGTGCCACCAGCAGAGACCGACGGAGTGATGGCTACACCTTC
TRBJ1-4 | TRBV30 | NA | NA | CAWGPGLREKLFF | TGTGCCTGGGGGCCGGGACTTCGAGAAAAACTGTTTTTT
TRBJ1-1 | TRBV9 | NA | TRBD1 | CASSPRDRGGTEAFF | TGTGCCAGCAGCCCCCGGGACAGGGGAGGGACTGAAGCTTTCTTT
TRBJ1-5 | TRBV28 | few | NA | CASSAPQGFSQPQHF | TGTGCCAGCAGCGCTCCCCAGGGATTCTCGCAGCCCCAGCATTTT
TRBJ2-3 | TRBV7-9 | few | TRBD2 | CASSLQGLAGTDTQYF | TGTGCCAGCAGCTTACAGGGACTAGCGGGGACAGATACGCAGTATTTT
TRBJ2-5 | TRBV5-4 | NA | TRBD1 | CASSSDRGPGGETQYF | TGTGCCAGCAGCTCGGACAGGGGACCCGGGGGAGAGACCCAGTACTTC
TRBJ2-2 | TRBV6-5 | NA | NA | CASRSTGTNTGELFF | TGTGCCAGCAGAAGCACAGGGACGAACACCGGGGAGCTGTTTTTT
TRBJ2-5 | TRBV5-1 | NA | NA | CASSLKAPQETQYF | TGCGCCAGCAGCTTGAAAGCCCCCCAAGAGACCCAGTACTTC
TRBJ1-5 | TRBV5-1 | once | NA | CASSASGDNQPQHF | TGCGCCAGCAGCGCCTCAGGGGACAATCAGCCCCAGCATTTT
TRBJ1-2 | TRBV6-1 | NA | NA | CASGHPGGRSYTF | TGTGCCAGCGGGCACCCCGGGGGGCGAAGCTACACCTTC
TRBJ2-2 | TRBV5-1 | NA | NA | CASSLSSANTGELFF | TGCGCCAGCAGCCTTTCCTCCGCGAACACCGGGGAGCTGTTTTTT
TRBJ2-7 | TRBV7-6 | once | TRBD2 | CASSLGGAGAEQYF | TGTGCCAGCAGCTTAGGAGGGGCGGGAGCCGAGCAGTACTTC
TRBJ1-1 | TRBV6-5 | NA | TRBD1 | CASSPLDRENTEAFF | TGTGCCAGCAGTCCCTTGGACAGGGAGAACACTGAAGCTTTCTTT
TRBJ2-1 | TRBV14 | once | TRBD2 | CASRGITGGYNEQFF | TGTGCCAGCCGTGGGATAACGGGAGGTTACAATGAGCAGTTCTTC
TRBJ1-2 | TRBV2 | NA | TRBD1 | CASSQAGGIDGYTF | TGTGCCAGCAGCCAAGCAGGGGGCATCGATGGCTACACCTTC
TRBJ1-5 | TRBV21-1 | NA | NA | CASSKGSQDSNQPQHF | TGTGCCAGCAGCAAAGGAAGTCAGGATAGCAATCAGCCCCAGCATTTT
TRBJ2-1 | TRBV6-5 | once | TRBD2 | CASRTSGTNEQFF | TGTGCCAGCAGGACTAGCGGGACCAATGAGCAGTTCTTC
TRBJ1-1 | TRBV2 | NA | NA | CASSVTLSNTEAFF | TGTGCCAGCAGTGTTACACTATCGAACACTGAAGCTTTCTTT
TRBJ2-5 | TRBV18 | NA | NA | CASSPSGQETQYF | TGTGCCAGCTCACCATCGGGGCAAGAGACCCAGTACTTC
TRBJ2-7 | TRBV28 | NA | NA | CASTPPGLGFYEQYF | TGTGCCAGCACCCCCCCGGGACTGGGATTCTACGAGCAGTACTTC
TRBJ1-3 | TRBV9 | once | TRBD1 | CASSRGQGSGNTIYF | TGTGCCAGCAGCCGAGGACAGGGCTCTGGAAACACCATATATTTT
TRBJ1-3 | TRBV14 | NA | TRBD1 | CASSQGTGSRNTIYF | TGTGCCAGCAGCCAAGGGACAGGGAGTAGAAACACCATATATTTT
TRBJ2-6 | TRBV10-2 | few | NA | CATSWGLDGANVLTF | TGCGCCACCAGCTGGGGGCTGGATGGGGCCAACGTCCTGACTTTC
TRBJ1-1 | TRBV5-1 | few | NA | CASSLDPGNTEAFF | TGCGCCAGCAGCTTGGACCCGGGGAACACTGAAGCTTTCTTT
TRBJ1-1 | TRBV28 | NA | NA | CASSYRSPNTEAFF | TGTGCCAGCAGTTACAGGAGCCCCAACACTGAAGCTTTCTTT
TRBJ1-4 | TRBV7-2 | once | NA | CASSPRGPSGEKLFF | TGTGCCAGCAGCCCCAGGGGTCCCTCGGGTGAAAAACTGTTTTTT
TRBJ1-2 | TRBV2 | NA | TRBD1 | CASTSGQGGNYGYTF | TGTGCCAGCACTAGCGGACAGGGGGGCAACTATGGCTACACCTTC
TRBJ2-5 | TRBV5-4 | NA | NA | CASSFAGVGETQYF | TGTGCCAGCAGCTTTGCCGGGGTAGGAGAGACCCAGTACTTC
TRBJ2-2 | TRBV5-1 | NA | NA | CASSLGAANTGELFF | TGCGCCAGCAGCTTGGGCGCCGCGAACACCGGGGAGCTGTTTTTT
TRBJ2-1 | TRBV5-1 | NA | TRBD2 | CASSTSGSPYNEQFF | TGCGCCAGCAGTACTAGCGGGAGCCCCTACAATGAGCAGTTCTTC
TRBJ1-1 | TRBV30 | NA | NA | CAWGAGKANTEAFF | TGTGCCTGGGGGGCTGGGAAGGCTAACACTGAAGCTTTCTTT
TRBJ2-1 | TRBV2 | NA | TRBD2 | CASRTSGSMGQFF | TGTGCCAGCAGAACTAGCGGGAGCATGGGGCAGTTCTTC
TRBJ1-5 | TRBV27 | NA | NA | CASSSYGRVPDHF | TGTGCCAGCAGTTCCTACGGTCGGGTCCCCGACCATTTT
TRBJ1-5 | TRBV19 | NA | TRBD1 | CASSNRGEEQPQHF | TGTGCCAGTAGTAACAGGGGCGAGGAGCAGCCCCAGCATTTT
TRBJ1-2 | TRBV2 | NA | NA | CASTDTLYGYTF | TGTGCCAGCACGGACACCTTGTATGGCTACACCTTC
TRBJ1-1 | TRBV6-1 | NA | NA | CASSEVLGGRAFF | TGTGCCAGCAGTGAAGTCCTGGGGGGTAGAGCTTTCTTT
TRBJ1-3 | TRBV19 | NA | TRBD1 | CASNLDRSGNTIYF | TGTGCCAGTAATTTGGACAGGTCTGGAAACACCATATATTTT
TRBJ2-3 | TRBV5-1 | NA | TRBD1 | CASSFGQGGDTQYF | TGCGCCAGCAGCTTCGGACAGGGTGGAGATACGCAGTATTTT
TRBJ2-3 | TRBV18 | NA | TRBD2 | CASSRETSGSTDTQYF | TGTGCCAGCTCAAGAGAGACTAGCGGGAGCACAGATACGCAGTATTTT